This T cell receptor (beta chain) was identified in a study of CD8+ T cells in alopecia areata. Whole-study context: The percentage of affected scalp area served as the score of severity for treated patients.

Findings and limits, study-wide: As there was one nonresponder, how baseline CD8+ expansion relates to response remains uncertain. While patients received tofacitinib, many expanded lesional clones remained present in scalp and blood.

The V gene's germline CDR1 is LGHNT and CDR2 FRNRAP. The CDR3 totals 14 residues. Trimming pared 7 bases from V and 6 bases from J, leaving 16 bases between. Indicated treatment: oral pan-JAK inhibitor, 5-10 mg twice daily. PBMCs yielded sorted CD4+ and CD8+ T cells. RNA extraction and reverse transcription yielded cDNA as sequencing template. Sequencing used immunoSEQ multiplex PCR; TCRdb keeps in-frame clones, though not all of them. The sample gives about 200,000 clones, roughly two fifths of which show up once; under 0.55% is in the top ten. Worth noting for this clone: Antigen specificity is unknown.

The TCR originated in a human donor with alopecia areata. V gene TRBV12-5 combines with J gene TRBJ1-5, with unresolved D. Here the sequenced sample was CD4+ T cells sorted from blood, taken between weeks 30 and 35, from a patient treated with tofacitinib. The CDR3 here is CASALTVTRQPQHF. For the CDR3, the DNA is TGTGCTAGTGCCCTCACAGTGACGCGTCAGCCCCAGCATTTT.